This entry is about one TCR beta chain. What it binds is unknown. Profiling relied on immunoSEQ multiplex PCR, and the TCRdb table lists in-frame clones only, not all of them. Among around 450,000 clones listed, about 88% were seen once. The treatment: some 20 received Ad26.COV2.S at low or high dose, single or two shots; several received placebo; per-sample allocation not given. Collection of the samples took place on day 63 after the first injection of vaccine or placebo. Expression of Wuhan-strain SARS-CoV-2 spike came from the Ad26 vector that formed the vaccine. The data originate from a study of Ad26.COV2.S vaccination and SARS-CoV-2 variants. Whole-study findings and limits: Individuals receiving vaccine had higher spike-specific TCR breadth than placebo recipients did. Considerable breadth of spike-specific CD8+ and CD4+ T cell responses has reportedly been documented following vaccination.

Trimming removed 3 bases from V and 2 bases from J; junction bases left unmatched: 7. The germline gives CDR1 MNHEY, CDR2 SMNVEV (reference sequence). This CDR3 spans 15 amino acids. This receptor was taken from a person between 18 and 65 years old who received the Ad26.COV2.S COVID-19 vaccine or a placebo. This sample comprised peripheral blood, obtained in a trial of Ad26.COV2.S vaccine versus placebo. The chain employs TRBV27 and TRBJ2-7; TRBD1 matches 7 bases. CDR3 amino acids: CASSFRGQEPYEQYF. In DNA, the CDR3 is TGTGCCAGCAGTTTTCGCGGACAGGAGCCCTACGAGCAGTACTTC.